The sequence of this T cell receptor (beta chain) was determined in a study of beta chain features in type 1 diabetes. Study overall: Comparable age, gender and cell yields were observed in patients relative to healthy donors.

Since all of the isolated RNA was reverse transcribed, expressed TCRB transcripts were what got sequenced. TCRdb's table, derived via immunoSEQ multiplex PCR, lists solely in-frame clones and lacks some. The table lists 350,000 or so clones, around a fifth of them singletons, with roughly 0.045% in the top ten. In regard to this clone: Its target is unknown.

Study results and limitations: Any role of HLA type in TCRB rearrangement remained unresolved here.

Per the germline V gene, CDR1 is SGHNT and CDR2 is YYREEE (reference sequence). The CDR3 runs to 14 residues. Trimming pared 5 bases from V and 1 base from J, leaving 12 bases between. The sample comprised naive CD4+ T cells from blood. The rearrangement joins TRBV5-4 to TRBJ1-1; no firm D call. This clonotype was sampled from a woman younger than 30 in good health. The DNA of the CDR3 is TGTGCCAGCAGTTCTGACATAGGGAACACTGAAGCTTTCTTT. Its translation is CASSSDIGNTEAFF.